This TCR beta chain emerged from a study of blood T cells in healthy people across ages. The V gene lost 6 bases and the J gene lost 1 base, with 18 bases spanning the gap. Germline CDR1 MNHNY, CDR2 SVGAGI (reference sequence). The CDR3 loop spans 16 amino acids. PCR was performed a second time for about 6 to 12 cycles using a sample-barcoded 5' primer and a J-beta primer mix. Sequencing of every sample gave 3 million or more CDR3-containing paired-end reads. TCRdb reprocessed the 5' RACE reads via MiXCR and lists one record per CDR3 protein. Among 1.5 million to 2 million distinct CDR3 sequences, over 25% were seen once, and the ten largest hold 7.7%. The authors isolated at least 6 million PBMCs per sample.

The rearrangement links TRBV6-6 to TRBJ1-1; weak D call: TRBD1 (6 bases). The TCR comes from a young woman in good health. The sequenced sample was blood. CDR3 in amino acids: CASRRTGGRGNTEAFF. CDR3 DNA sequence: TGTGCCAGCAGAAGGACCGGGGGGCGAGGGAACACTGAAGCTTTCTTT.